This T cell receptor beta chain comes out of a study of T cell repertoires in cytomegalovirus infection. On the study more broadly: Shared public TCR beta signatures pointed to both CMV infection and a matching HLA type.

Study-wide results and limits: Adding up the frequency of public TCR beta families identified people who carried CMV plus the relevant HLA.

To note about this clonotype: Its antigen is currently unknown.

Germline CDR1 reads SNHLY; CDR2 reads FYNNEI. V lost 6 bases, J lost 4 bases, and 10 bases lay in between. This CDR3 comprises 13 residues. MiXCR was run by TCRdb on the reads, yielding one entry per CDR3 protein. Of approximately 130,000 distinct CDR3 sequences listed, 7% to 10% are singletons. This clonotype was sampled from a human donor in good health (CMV status not recorded). Some clones in this sample may be carry-over from other donors' samples. The sequenced sample was PBMCs. The rearrangement uses TRBV2 and TRBJ1-3, with D hard to call. The CDR3 nucleotides read TGTGCCAGCAGCGGGTCCGTGGGAAACACCATATATTTT. Encoded protein: CASSGSVGNTIYF.